These 26 T cell receptor beta chains came from one sample sequenced in a study of T cells in narcolepsy. Data came from immunoSEQ multiplex PCR; TCRdb stores just in-frame clones and leaves some out. The table lists about 36,000 clones, 81% of them singletons. Sequencing was performed on memory (CD45RA-) CD4+ T cells from blood. Receptors originate from a human donor in good health.

The genes are TRBV15 and TRBJ2-7; D might be TRBD2 (5 bases). Trimming shortened V by 1 base and J by 1 base, and 8 bases separated the two germline ends. CDR1 is LNHNV and CDR2 is YYDKDF in the germline V gene (reference sequence). The CDR3 length is 14 residues. CDR3 sequence (DNA): TGTGCCACCAGCAGAGGACGGGAATCCTACGAGCAGTACTTC. Translating it yields CATSRGRESYEQYF.

This clone was detected a few times. The chain carries TRBV9 and TRBJ1-1, with unresolved D. Germline V lookup: CDR1 SGDLS, CDR2 YYNGEE. The germline V and J ends were trimmed by 0 bases and 5 bases, with 11 bases remaining between them. CDR3 length: 14 amino acids. CDR3 nucleotide sequence: TGTGCCAGCAGCGTAGGGGGTTTTGCAACTGAAGCTTTCTTT. Translation gives CASSVGGFATEAFF.

V gene TRBV9 combines with J gene TRBJ1-2, with a tentative D call TRBD1 (5 bases). V was cut by 3 bases and J by 8 bases, with 11 bases left in between. The CDR3 spans 12 residues. Germline assignment: CDR1 SGDLS and CDR2 YYNGEE. CDR3 amino acids: CASSAQDLGYTF. The CDR3 DNA follows: TGTGCCAGCAGCGCACAGGATTTGGGCTACACCTTC. Full variable domain (outside the CDR3, taken from reference TRBV9 and TRBJ1-2): DSGVTQTPKHLITATGQRVTLRCSPRSGDLSVYWYQQSLDQGLQFLIQYYNGEERAKGNILERFSAQQFPDLHSELNLSSLELGDSALYFCASSAQDLGYTFGSGTRLTVV.

The chain joins TRBV11-3 to TRBJ2-2, with TRBD2 identical over 8 bases. The CDR3 length is 17 residues. The ends lost 5 bases at V and 2 bases at J; junction bases unmatched: 10. CDR1 and CDR2 from the germline V gene are SGHNT and YENEEA. CDR3 sequence (DNA): TGTGCCAGCAGCCGAGGGGCTAGCGGGTCCAACACCGGGGAGCTGTTTTTT. Amino acids: CASSRGASGSNTGELFF. Filled out from reference TRBV11-3 and TRBJ2-2, the complete variable domain reads EAGVVQSPRYKIIEKKQPVAFWCNPISGHNTLYWYLQNLGQGPELLIRYENEEAVDDSQLPKDRFSAERLKGVDSTLKIQPAELGDSAVYLCASSRGASGSNTGELFFGEGSRLTVL.

This clone was seen a handful of times. This chain joins TRBV14 and TRBJ1-3; 9 bases map to TRBD1. V was clipped by 4 bases and J by 2 bases; unmatched bases: 3. This CDR3 is built from 15 residues. Per the germline V gene, CDR1 is SGHDN and CDR2 is FVKESK. CDR3 bases: TGTGCCAGCAGCCCGCGGACAGGGGCTGGAAACACCATATATTTT. Translated: CASSPRTGAGNTIYF.

This chain's CDR3 is CASSSGTGPRGYTF. DNA of the CDR3: TGTGCCAGCTCATCCGGGACAGGCCCACGAGGCTACACCTTC. The rearrangement joins TRBV18 to TRBJ1-2; TRBD1 aligns across 8 bases. Germline values: CDR1 KGHSH, CDR2 LQKENI. This CDR3 is 14 amino acids long. V was pared by 5 bases and J by 8 bases, with 10 bases of the junction left unmatched.

The rearrangement uses TRBV11-1 and TRBJ2-1, with 10 bases lining up with TRBD2. CDR3 length equals 15 residues. Germline loops: CDR1 SGHAT, CDR2 FQDESV (reference sequence). The trim removed 2 bases at V and 6 bases at J, leaving 4 bases unmatched. In DNA, the CDR3 is TGTGCCAGCAGCTTACTGGCTAGCGGGGGCAATGAGCAGTTCTTC. Translating gives CASSLLASGGNEQFF.

The CDR3 bases are TGTGCCAGCAGCTTAGATAATGAATACACCATATATTTT. Its protein is CASSLDNEYTIYF. The V gene is TRBV11-2, the J gene TRBJ1-3; D uncertain. With 0 bases removed from V and 8 bases from J, the gap between germline ends came to 8 bases. Germline V gives CDR1 SGHAT, CDR2 FQNNGV. The length of the CDR3 is 13 residues.

The rearrangement uses TRBV4-1 and TRBJ2-7; 14 positions match TRBD2. V lost 1 base to trimming and J lost 0 bases; unmatched junction nucleotides: 5. The CDR3 contains 18 residues. Looked up from germline, CDR1 is MGHRA and CDR2 is YSYEKL. The CDR3 spells CASSQGGLAGANSYEQYF. CDR3 sequence (DNA): TGCGCCAGCAGCCAAGGGGGACTAGCGGGGGCCAACTCCTACGAGCAGTACTTC.

The chain uses TRBV5-6 and TRBJ1-3, with D hard to call. The CDR3 extends over 16 amino acids. V was trimmed by 4 bases and J by 3 bases, leaving 17 bases between them. The germline V gene encodes CDR1 SGHDT and CDR2 YYEEEE. The chain's CDR3 is CASSPDGRILGNTIYF. The CDR3 coding sequence is TGTGCCAGCAGCCCGGATGGACGGATACTTGGAAACACCATATATTTT.

V usage is TRBV4-2 and J usage is TRBJ2-7; D not resolved. This CDR3 region has 15 residues. V dropped 0 bases and J dropped 2 bases, with 11 bases sitting between them. CDR1 LGHNA and CDR2 YNFKEQ come from the germline V gene. CDR3 DNA: TGTGCCAGCAGCCAAGATCAGGCCGGAACCTACGAGCAGTACTTC. This sequence encodes CASSQDQAGTYEQYF.

The chain uses TRBV5-1 and TRBJ2-2; no firm D call. Germline V CDR1 and CDR2: SGHRS, YFSETQ. Between the trimmed V and J ends, which lost 1 base and 6 bases, there was a span of 1 base. CDR3 length: 11 residues. The CDR3 loop is CASSLSGELFF. The DNA for the CDR3 is TGCGCCAGCAGCTTGTCCGGGGAGCTGTTTTTT.

The chain has TRBV11-3 and TRBJ1-2; TRBD1 aligns across 7 bases. Germline CDR1 reads SGHNT; CDR2 reads YENEEA. The J segment lost 4 bases and the V segment lost 3 bases, leaving 2 bases of the junction unmatched. CDR3 length: 13 amino acids. The CDR3 DNA is TGTGCCAGCAGCTTGAGACAGGGCTATGGCTACACCTTC. Residues: CASSLRQGYGYTF.

The gene calls are TRBV13 and TRBJ2-7; TRBD2 matches at 9 bases. CDR3 size: 15 residues. The germline V gene encodes CDR1 PRHDT and CDR2 FYEKMQ (reference sequence). The junction had 5 bases not matched to a gene; V was cut back by 0 bases and J by 5 bases. Here the CDR3 DNA reads TGTGCCAGCAGCTTAGGCCGGACTAGCGCCAACGAGCAGTACTTC. It yields the protein CASSLGRTSANEQYF.

DNA of the CDR3: TGTGCCAGCAGCCAAGGACTAGCGGGAGCTTTCTATGAGCAGTTCTTC. Protein product: CASSQGLAGAFYEQFF. This chain uses TRBV14 with TRBJ2-1; 12 nucleotides match TRBD2. In germline, CDR1 is SGHDN, CDR2 FVKESK. The CDR3 runs 16 residues. The trim removed 1 base at V and 8 bases at J, leaving 6 bases unmatched.

This clone was found once. The CDR3 region is CASSLQPENTEAFF. CDR3 coding DNA: TGCGCCAGCAGCTTACAACCAGAGAACACTGAAGCTTTCTTT. The chain uses TRBV5-1 and TRBJ1-1; no definite D call. The V and J ends lost 2 bases and 1 base respectively, with 9 bases between them. The CDR3 spans 14 residues. Germline V gene sequence: CDR1 SGHRS, CDR2 YFSETQ.

The chain couples TRBV29-1 to TRBJ2-1; a possible D gene is TRBD1 (5 bases). The V and J ends lost 7 bases and 9 bases respectively, with 22 bases between them. Germline CDR1 SQVTM, CDR2 ANQGSEA. The CDR3 totals 14 residues. The CDR3 coding sequence is TGCAGCGCCCCTATCTGGGGCCTAACTGGTGAGCAGTTCTTC. This gives the protein CSAPIWGLTGEQFF.

The J gene is TRBJ1-1, the V gene TRBV6-1; D is unresolved. V lost 5 bases to trimming and J lost 1 base, with 8 bases between them. The germline V gene encodes CDR1 MNHNS and CDR2 SASEGT. This CDR3 is built from 13 residues. DNA for the CDR3: TGTGCCAGCAGTTATTGGGCGAACACTGAAGCTTTCTTT. It specifies CASSYWANTEAFF.

The CDR3 loop is CASSEPAGGPVGEQYF. Here the CDR3 DNA reads TGTGCCAGCAGTGAACCAGCGGGAGGGCCTGTGGGTGAGCAGTACTTC. The chain is built from TRBV6-1 and TRBJ2-5, with TRBD2 identical over 10 bases. J gave up 11 bases and V 2 bases, and 14 bases lay outside the gene matches. Germline lookup yields CDR1 MNHNS and CDR2 SASEGT. The CDR3 has 16 amino acids.

This clone was picked up one time. V gene TRBV2 combines with J gene TRBJ1-1; the match to TRBD1 covers 7 bases. V dropped 3 bases and J dropped 4; count of bases not matched to a gene: 8. Per germline, CDR1 SNHLY and CDR2 FYNNEI. The CDR3 consists of 15 residues. CDR3 protein: CASSDQGVGGTEAFF. The CDR3 nucleotides are TGTGCCAGCAGTGACCAGGGGGTAGGAGGCACTGAAGCTTTCTTT.

In its sample, this clone was seen once. The rearrangement uses TRBV2 and TRBJ2-5; D is possibly TRBD1 (8 bases). The V end was cut by 6 bases, the J end by 2 bases, with 16 bases between. CDR3 length: 15 amino acids. Germline-derived CDR1 and CDR2 are SNHLY and FYNNEI. The CDR3, as DNA: TGTGCCAGCAGGGAATACAGGGGGGGTCAAGAGACCCAGTACTTC. This sequence encodes CASREYRGGQETQYF.

The table lists this clone with a few counts. This chain connects TRBV29-1 to TRBJ1-1; perhaps TRBD1 as D (6 bases). Deletions cut 4 bases from V and 4 bases from J, with 13 bases between. The germline gives CDR1 SQVTM, CDR2 ANQGSEA. CDR3 length: 13 amino acids. The CDR3 nucleotides read TGCAGCGTTGCTTTGGGGGGCGCCACTGAAGCTTTCTTT. It yields the protein CSVALGGATEAFF.

J is TRBJ1-6 and V is TRBV5-1; tentative D call: TRBD1 (5 bases). Germline V gives CDR1 SGHRS, CDR2 YFSETQ. This CDR3 has 13 residues. V was shortened by 1 base and J by 11 bases, with 10 bases between the two germline ends. The CDR3 loop reads CASSLSRATPLHF. The CDR3, as DNA: TGCGCCAGCAGCTTGTCCAGGGCGACACCCCTCCACTTT.

The chain combines TRBV28 with TRBJ1-5, with a weak D call TRBD1 (5 bases). Trimming removed 7 bases at V and 5 bases at J, with 18 bases between. The CDR3 covers 15 residues. Germline CDR1 reads MDHEN; CDR2 reads SYDVKM. CDR3 in amino acids: CASTLQITGDQPQHF. The CDR3 DNA reads as TGTGCCAGCACACTCCAAATTACAGGAGATCAGCCCCAGCATTTT.

CDR3 sequence (DNA): TGTGCCAGCAGTTCGGACCTTGGCTATGGCTACACCTTC. Translated, it gives CASSSDLGYGYTF. The chain combines TRBV6-1 with TRBJ1-2; D gene ambiguous. Trimming took off 5 bases at V and 4 bases at J, with 11 bases between the two ends. Germline V CDR1 and CDR2: MNHNS, SASEGT. The CDR3 runs 13 residues.

The genes are TRBV30 and TRBJ2-5; D call uncertain. The CDR3 is made up of 13 amino acids. The V gene lost 2 bases and the J gene lost 2 bases, with 9 bases spanning the gap. Per germline, CDR1 GTSNPN and CDR2 SVGIG (reference sequence). The CDR3 nucleotides read TGTGCCTGGAGTCCGAAAGGGCAAGAGACCCAGTACTTC. Protein sequence: CAWSPKGQETQYF.